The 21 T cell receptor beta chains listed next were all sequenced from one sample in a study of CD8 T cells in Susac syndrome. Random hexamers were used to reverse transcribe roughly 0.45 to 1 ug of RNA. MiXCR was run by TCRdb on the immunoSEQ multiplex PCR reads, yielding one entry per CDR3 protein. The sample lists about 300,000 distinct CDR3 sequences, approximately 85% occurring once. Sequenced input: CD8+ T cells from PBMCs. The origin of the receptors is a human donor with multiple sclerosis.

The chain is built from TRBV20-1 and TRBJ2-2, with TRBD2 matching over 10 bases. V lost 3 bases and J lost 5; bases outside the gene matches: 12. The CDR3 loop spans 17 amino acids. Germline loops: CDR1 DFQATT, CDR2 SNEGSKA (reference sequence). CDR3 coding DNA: TGCAGTGCTAGCCCCTCTGTAGCGGGAGGCCGGACCGGGGAGCTGTTTTTT. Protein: CSASPSVAGGRTGELFF.

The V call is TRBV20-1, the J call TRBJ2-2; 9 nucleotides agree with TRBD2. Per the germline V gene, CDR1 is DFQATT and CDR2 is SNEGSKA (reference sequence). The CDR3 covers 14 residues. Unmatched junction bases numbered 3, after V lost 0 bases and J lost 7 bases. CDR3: CSARELREGGELFF. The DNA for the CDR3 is TGCAGTGCTAGAGAATTGCGGGAGGGCGGGGAGCTGTTTTTT.

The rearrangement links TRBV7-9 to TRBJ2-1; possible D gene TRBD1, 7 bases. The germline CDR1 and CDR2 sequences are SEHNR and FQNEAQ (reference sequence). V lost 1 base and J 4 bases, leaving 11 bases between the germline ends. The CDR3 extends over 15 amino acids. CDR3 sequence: CASSLEQGTYNEQFF. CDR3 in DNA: TGTGCCAGCAGCTTAGAACAGGGGACTTACAATGAGCAGTTCTTC.

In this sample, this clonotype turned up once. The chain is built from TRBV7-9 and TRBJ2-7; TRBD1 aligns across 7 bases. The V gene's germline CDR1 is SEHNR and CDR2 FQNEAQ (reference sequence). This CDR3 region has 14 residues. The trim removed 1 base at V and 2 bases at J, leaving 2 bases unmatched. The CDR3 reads CASSLEGQTYEQYF. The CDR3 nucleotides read TGTGCCAGCAGCTTAGAGGGACAGACCTACGAGCAGTACTTC.

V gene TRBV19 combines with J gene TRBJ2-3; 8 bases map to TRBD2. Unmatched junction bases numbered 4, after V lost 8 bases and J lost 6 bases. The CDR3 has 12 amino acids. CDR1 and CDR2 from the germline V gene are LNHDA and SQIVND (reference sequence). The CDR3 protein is CASQRETDTQYF. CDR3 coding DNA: TGTGCCAGTCAGCGGGAGACTGATACGCAGTATTTT.

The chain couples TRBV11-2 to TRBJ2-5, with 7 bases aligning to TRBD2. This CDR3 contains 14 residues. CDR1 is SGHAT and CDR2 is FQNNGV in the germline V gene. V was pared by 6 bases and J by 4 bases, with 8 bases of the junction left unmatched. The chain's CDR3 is CASRDGLVGETQYF. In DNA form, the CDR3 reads TGTGCCAGCAGGGACGGACTAGTAGGAGAGACCCAGTACTTC.

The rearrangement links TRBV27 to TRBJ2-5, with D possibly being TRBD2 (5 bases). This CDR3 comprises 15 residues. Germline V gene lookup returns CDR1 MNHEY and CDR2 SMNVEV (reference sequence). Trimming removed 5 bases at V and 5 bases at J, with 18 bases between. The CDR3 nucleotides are TGTGCCAGCAGTCCGGTCCGGAGGCAACGGGAGACCCAGTACTTC. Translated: CASSPVRRQRETQYF.

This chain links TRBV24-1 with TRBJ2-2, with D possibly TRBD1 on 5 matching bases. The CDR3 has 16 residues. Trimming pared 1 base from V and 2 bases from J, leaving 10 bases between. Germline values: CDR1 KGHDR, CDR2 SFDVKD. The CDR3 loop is CATSDFPGPNTGELFF. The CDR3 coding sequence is TGTGCCACCAGTGATTTCCCAGGGCCTAACACCGGGGAGCTGTTTTTT.

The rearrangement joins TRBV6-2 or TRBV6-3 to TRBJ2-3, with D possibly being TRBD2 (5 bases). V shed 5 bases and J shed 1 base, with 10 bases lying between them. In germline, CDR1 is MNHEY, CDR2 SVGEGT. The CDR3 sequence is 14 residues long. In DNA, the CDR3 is TGTGCCAGCAGTCTCCTCGGGGGCACAGATACGCAGTATTTT. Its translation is CASSLLGGTDTQYF.

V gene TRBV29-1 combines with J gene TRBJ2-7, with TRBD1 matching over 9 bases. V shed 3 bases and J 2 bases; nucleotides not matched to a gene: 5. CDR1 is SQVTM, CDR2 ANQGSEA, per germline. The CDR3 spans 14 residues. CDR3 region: CSVDKQGAAYEQYF. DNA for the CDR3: TGCAGCGTTGATAAACAGGGGGCGGCCTACGAGCAGTACTTC.

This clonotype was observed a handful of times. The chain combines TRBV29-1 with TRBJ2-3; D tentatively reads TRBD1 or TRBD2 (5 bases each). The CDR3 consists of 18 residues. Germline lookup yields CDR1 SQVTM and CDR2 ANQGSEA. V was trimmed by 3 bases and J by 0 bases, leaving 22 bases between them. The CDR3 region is CSVEGVPGFSSSTDTQYF. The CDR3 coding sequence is TGCAGCGTTGAGGGGGTACCCGGCTTCTCGTCTAGCACAGATACGCAGTATTTT.

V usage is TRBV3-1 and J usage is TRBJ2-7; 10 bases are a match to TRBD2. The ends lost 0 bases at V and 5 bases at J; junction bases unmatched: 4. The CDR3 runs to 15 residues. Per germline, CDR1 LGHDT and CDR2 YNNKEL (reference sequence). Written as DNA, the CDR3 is TGTGCCAGCAGCCAAGATTCCCTAGCGGGAGACGAGCAGTACTTC. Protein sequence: CASSQDSLAGDEQYF.

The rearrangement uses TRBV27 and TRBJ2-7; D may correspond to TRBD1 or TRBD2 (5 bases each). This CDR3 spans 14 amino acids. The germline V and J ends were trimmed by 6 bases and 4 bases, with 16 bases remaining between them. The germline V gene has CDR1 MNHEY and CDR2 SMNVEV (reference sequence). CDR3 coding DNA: TGTGCCAGCAGCGTGAGGGGATCCCCTTACGAGCAGTACTTC. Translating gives CASSVRGSPYEQYF.

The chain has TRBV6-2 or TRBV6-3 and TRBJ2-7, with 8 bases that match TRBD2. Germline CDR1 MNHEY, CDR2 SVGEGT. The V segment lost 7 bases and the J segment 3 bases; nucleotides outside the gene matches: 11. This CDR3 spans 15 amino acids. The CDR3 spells CASMWGSGRDYEQYF. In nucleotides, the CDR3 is TGTGCCAGCATGTGGGGAAGCGGGAGAGACTACGAGCAGTACTTC.

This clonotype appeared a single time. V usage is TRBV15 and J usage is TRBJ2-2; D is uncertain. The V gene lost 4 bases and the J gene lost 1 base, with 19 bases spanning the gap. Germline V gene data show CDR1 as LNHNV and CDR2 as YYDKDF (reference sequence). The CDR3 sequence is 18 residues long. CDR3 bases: TGTGCCACCAGCACCGAGGCAGGAAGCCTATTGAACACCGGGGAGCTGTTTTTT. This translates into CATSTEAGSLLNTGELFF.

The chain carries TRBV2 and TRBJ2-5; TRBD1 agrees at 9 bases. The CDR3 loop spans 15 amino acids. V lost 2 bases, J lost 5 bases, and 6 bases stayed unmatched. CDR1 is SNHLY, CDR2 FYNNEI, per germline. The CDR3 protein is CASSEPGTGHETQYF. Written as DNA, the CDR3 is TGTGCCAGCAGTGAACCCGGGACAGGGCACGAGACCCAGTACTTC.

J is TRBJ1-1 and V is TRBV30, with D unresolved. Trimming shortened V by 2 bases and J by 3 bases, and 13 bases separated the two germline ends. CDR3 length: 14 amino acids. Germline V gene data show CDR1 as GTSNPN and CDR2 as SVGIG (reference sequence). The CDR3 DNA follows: TGTGCCTGGAGTTTGATGGGCGGCGACACTGAAGCTTTCTTT. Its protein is CAWSLMGGDTEAFF.

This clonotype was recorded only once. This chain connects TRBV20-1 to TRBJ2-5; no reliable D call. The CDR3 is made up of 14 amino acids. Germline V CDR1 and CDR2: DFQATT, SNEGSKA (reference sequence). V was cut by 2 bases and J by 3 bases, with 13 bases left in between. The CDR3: CSARSLRLEETQYF. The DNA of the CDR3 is TGCAGTGCTAGATCGTTACGCCTCGAAGAGACCCAGTACTTC.

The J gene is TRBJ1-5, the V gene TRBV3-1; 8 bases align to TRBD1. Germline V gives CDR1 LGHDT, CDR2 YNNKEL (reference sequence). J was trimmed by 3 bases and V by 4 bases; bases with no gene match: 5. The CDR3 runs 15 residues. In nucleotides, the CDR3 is TGTGCCAGCAGCCCCTTGACAGGGGACAATCAGCCCCAGCATTTT. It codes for CASSPLTGDNQPQHF.

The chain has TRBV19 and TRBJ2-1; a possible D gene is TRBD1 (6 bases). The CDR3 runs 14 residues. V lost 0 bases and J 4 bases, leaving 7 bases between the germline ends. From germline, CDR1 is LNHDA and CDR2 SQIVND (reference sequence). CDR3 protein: CASSIDDRYNEQFF. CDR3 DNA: TGTGCCAGTAGTATAGACGACAGGTACAATGAGCAGTTCTTC.

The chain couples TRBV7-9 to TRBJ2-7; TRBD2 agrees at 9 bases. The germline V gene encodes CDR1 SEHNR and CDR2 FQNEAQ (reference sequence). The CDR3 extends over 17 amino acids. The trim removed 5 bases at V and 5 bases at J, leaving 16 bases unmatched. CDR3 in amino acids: CASSDLLAGPSLHEQYF. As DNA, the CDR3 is TGTGCCAGCAGCGATTTACTAGCGGGCCCCAGCCTCCACGAGCAGTACTTC.